The present TCR beta chain was sequenced within a study of response to subunit inactivated influenza vaccine. Concerning this clonotype: The antigen is undetermined.

Broader study findings: Authors suggested few new T cells are recruited by each seasonal influenza vaccination.

TCRdb fed the RT-PCR reads into MiXCR, producing one record per CDR3 protein. The top ten clones hold approximately 12% of a sample with some 480,000 distinct CDR3 sequences, over 9.5% of them seen once. The starting material was PBMCs from blood, obtained roughly 6 weeks after vaccination. The TCR comes from a man over 45 who received an inactivated influenza vaccine.

The CDR3 nucleotides are TGTGCCAGCAGCTTGGATCCAGATACGCAGTATTTT. It is translated as CASSLDPDTQYF. The rearrangement joins TRBV7-2 to TRBJ2-3; unclear D gene. Between the trimmed V and J ends, which lost 3 bases and 4 bases, there was a span of 5 bases. CDR3 length: 12 amino acids. CDR1 is SGHTA and CDR2 is FQGNSA in the germline V gene.